The T cell receptor (beta chain) described here comes from a study of beta chain features in type 1 diabetes. What was sequenced were expressed TCRB transcripts, since all of the isolated RNA had been reverse transcribed. Generated by immunoSEQ multiplex PCR, the TCRdb table keeps only in-frame clones and is missing some. In the table there are 250,000 to 350,000 clones, 8% to 13% of which are singletons. The CDR3 runs 16 residues. Germline lookup yields CDR1 LGHNA and CDR2 YSLEER. V lost 0 bases to trimming and J lost 8 bases, with 16 bases between them. This chain joins TRBV4-3 and TRBJ1-4, with a weak D call TRBD1 (5 bases). What was sequenced was naive CD4+ T cells from blood. This receptor was taken from a woman aged 25 to 39 in good health. The CDR3 nucleotides read TGCGCCAGCAGCCAAGATCAATTTAGGGGTCGGGAAAAACTGTTTTTT. This sequence encodes CASSQDQFRGREKLFF.